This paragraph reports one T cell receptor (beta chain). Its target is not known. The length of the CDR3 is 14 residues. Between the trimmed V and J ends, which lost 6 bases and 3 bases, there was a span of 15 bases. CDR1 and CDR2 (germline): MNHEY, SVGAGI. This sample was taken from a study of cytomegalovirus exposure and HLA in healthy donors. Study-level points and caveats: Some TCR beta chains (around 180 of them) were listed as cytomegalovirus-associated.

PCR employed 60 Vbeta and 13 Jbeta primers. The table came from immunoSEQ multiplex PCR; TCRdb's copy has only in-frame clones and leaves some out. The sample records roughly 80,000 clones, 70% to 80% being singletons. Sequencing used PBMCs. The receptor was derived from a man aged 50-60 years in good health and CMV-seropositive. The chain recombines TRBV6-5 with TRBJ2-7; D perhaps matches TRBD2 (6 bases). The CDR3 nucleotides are TGTGCCAGCAGCAAATCGGGGGAAAGCTACGAGCAGTACTTC. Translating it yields CASSKSGESYEQYF.